The 24 T cell receptor beta chains reported below all come from one sample, sequenced in a study of cytomegalovirus exposure and HLA in healthy donors. PCR used 60 Vbeta primers and 13 Jbeta primers. The assay was immunoSEQ multiplex PCR, and TCRdb's table has in-frame clones only and misses some. The sample's table shows around 150,000 clones. Input material: PBMCs. The receptor source for this set is a man aged 30 to 39 in good health and CMV-seronegative.

The CDR3 coding sequence is TGTGCCAGCAGCTTAGTCGGGACTAGTCACTACGAGCAGTACTTC. Protein product: CASSLVGTSHYEQYF. This chain uses TRBV7-2 with TRBJ2-7, with 8 bases matching TRBD2. Per germline, CDR1 SGHTA and CDR2 FQGNSA. This CDR3 has 15 amino acids. V dropped 1 base and J dropped 3; count of bases not matched to a gene: 5.

This sequence joins TRBV6-5 and TRBJ2-1; D remains ambiguous. Trimming took off 8 bases at V and 3 bases at J, with 14 bases between the two ends. The CDR3 is 14 residues long. Germline V gene data show CDR1 as MNHEY and CDR2 as SVGAGI. In nucleotides, the CDR3 is TGTGCCAGCTCCAGCGTGTGGAACTACAATGAGCAGTTCTTC. Residues: CASSSVWNYNEQFF.

The chain joins TRBV9 to TRBJ2-7, with 7 positions matching TRBD1. J was trimmed by 5 bases and V by 0 bases; bases with no gene match: 8. The CDR3 runs to 15 residues. Germline CDR1 SGDLS, CDR2 YYNGEE. The DNA for the CDR3 is TGTGCCAGCAGCGTAGTAGGGGGCGCGGAAAACGAGCAGTACTTC. Encoded protein: CASSVVGGAENEQYF.

The chain links TRBV10-3 to TRBJ1-2; D may be TRBD1 (6 bases). The CDR3 runs 13 residues. Germline V gene sequence: CDR1 ENHRY, CDR2 SYGVKD. Between the trimmed V and J ends, which lost 10 bases and 4 bases, there was a span of 16 bases. The CDR3 is CANADLQGYGYTF. In DNA form, the CDR3 reads TGTGCCAACGCGGACCTACAGGGCTATGGCTACACCTTC.

This chain links TRBV10-3 with TRBJ2-7, with 8 positions matching TRBD1. The CDR3 contains 14 residues. V trimming: 4 bases; J trimming: 2 bases; junction bases outside the gene matches: 4. Looked up from germline, CDR1 is ENHRY and CDR2 is SYGVKD. The CDR3: CAISVGTGPYEQYF. The CDR3 nucleotides are TGTGCCATCAGTGTCGGGACAGGCCCCTACGAGCAGTACTTC.

The chain combines TRBV5-3 with TRBJ2-1, with D maybe TRBD1 (6 bases). TRBV5-3 falls under the ORF class, with uncertain function. Trimming removed 10 bases at V and 1 base at J, with 21 bases between. This CDR3 region has 16 residues. CDR3 nucleotides: TGTGCCGGGGGCTACCCAAACTCGGGGTCCTACAATGAGCAGTTCTTC. Its translation: CAGGYPNSGSYNEQFF.

The J gene is TRBJ2-1, the V gene TRBV11-3; 7 positions agree with TRBD2. The CDR3 extends over 15 amino acids. Trimming removed 4 bases from V and 5 bases from J; junction bases left unmatched: 8. The germline gives CDR1 SGHNT, CDR2 YENEEA. CDR3 bases: TGTGCCAGCAGCTCCGTTAGCGGGCCAAACAATGAGCAGTTCTTC. Translated, it gives CASSSVSGPNNEQFF. Full variable domain (outside the CDR3, taken from reference TRBV11-3 and TRBJ2-1): EAGVVQSPRYKIIEKKQPVAFWCNPISGHNTLYWYLQNLGQGPELLIRYENEEAVDDSQLPKDRFSAERLKGVDSTLKIQPAELGDSAVYLCASSSVSGPNNEQFFGPGTRLTVL.

The chain is built from TRBV6-5 and TRBJ2-4, with 7 positions matching TRBD1. This CDR3 comprises 16 residues. The germline CDR1 and CDR2 sequences are MNHEY and SVGAGI. V lost 4 bases to trimming and J lost 0 bases; unmatched junction nucleotides: 6. The CDR3 loop reads CASSSTGVVAKNIQYF. The CDR3 DNA follows: TGTGCCAGCAGTTCTACAGGGGTTGTAGCCAAAAACATTCAGTACTTC.

The CDR3 DNA is TGCGCCAGCAGTGAAACGGGACAGGGGGCGCCGGCTTTCTTT. Protein: CASSETGQGAPAFF. The genes are TRBV10-2 and TRBJ1-1, with 12 bases that match TRBD1. Trimming at V came to 3 bases and at J to 11 bases, leaving 7 bases not matched to a gene. The V gene's germline CDR1 is WSHSY and CDR2 SAAADI. The length of the CDR3 is 14 residues.

The chain has TRBV6-1 and TRBJ1-5, with D possibly being TRBD1 (5 bases). This CDR3 has 13 amino acids. CDR1 and CDR2 (germline): MNHNS, SASEGT. Between the trimmed V and J ends, which lost 4 bases and 7 bases, there was a span of 11 bases. The chain's CDR3 is CASSGNRRQPQHF. Here the CDR3 DNA reads TGTGCCAGCAGTGGGAACAGGCGGCAGCCCCAGCATTTT.

V gene TRBV6-5 combines with J gene TRBJ2-7; 10 nucleotides match TRBD1. The CDR3 loop spans 14 amino acids. Losses at the gene ends were 3 bases for V and 4 bases for J; bases not matched to a gene: 3. CDR1 and CDR2 from the germline V gene are MNHEY and SVGAGI. CDR3 coding DNA: TGTGCCAGCAGTTATCGGGACAGGGGTTACGAGCAGTACTTC. Amino acids: CASSYRDRGYEQYF.

The rearrangement joins TRBV7-9 to TRBJ1-1; a possible D gene is TRBD1 (5 bases). Germline-derived CDR1 and CDR2 are SEHNR and FQNEAQ (reference sequence). Trimming stripped 5 bases from V and 0 bases from J, with 10 bases between. The CDR3 loop spans 14 amino acids. CDR3 region: CASSQTTVNTEAFF. CDR3 coding DNA: TGTGCCAGCAGCCAAACGACAGTGAACACTGAAGCTTTCTTT. Variable domain in full (rest from reference TRBV7-9 and TRBJ1-1): DTGVSQNPRHKITKRGQNVTFRCDPISEHNRLYWYRQTLGQGPEFLTYFQNEAQLEKSRLLSDRFSAERPKGSFSTLEIQRTEQGDSAMYLCASSQTTVNTEAFFGQGTRLTVV.

CDR3 sequence reads: CASSPPGGQETQYF. The DNA of the CDR3 is TGTGCCAGCAGTCCACCGGGGGGCCAAGAGACCCAGTACTTC. This sequence joins TRBV27 and TRBJ2-5, with 7 bases lining up with TRBD2. This CDR3 spans 14 amino acids. The germline gives CDR1 MNHEY, CDR2 SMNVEV (reference sequence). The ends lost 5 bases at V and 1 base at J; junction bases unmatched: 4.

This chain connects TRBV12-5 to TRBJ1-1, with unresolved D. Trimming removed 5 bases from V and 5 bases from J, with 9 bases in between. The CDR3 consists of 12 residues. Germline lookup yields CDR1 LGHNT and CDR2 FRNRAP. The CDR3 DNA follows: TGTGCTAGTGGTCCCACCCGGACTGAAGCTTTCTTT. Protein: CASGPTRTEAFF.

The CDR3 sequence: CASTETYGYTF. DNA for the CDR3: TGTGCCAGCACCGAGACTTATGGCTACACCTTC. The chain recombines TRBV2 with TRBJ1-2; D is undetermined. Between the trimmed V and J ends, which lost 7 bases and 5 bases, there was a span of 8 bases. Germline V gene lookup returns CDR1 SNHLY and CDR2 FYNNEI. The CDR3 has 11 residues.

This chain uses TRBV6-1 with TRBJ1-1; tentative D call: TRBD1 (6 bases). CDR1 is MNHNS and CDR2 is SASEGT in the germline V gene. This CDR3 has 13 residues. V was clipped by 1 base and J by 6 bases, with 9 bases between them. The CDR3 nucleotides read TGTGCCAGCAGTGAAGGGCAGGGGTCTGAAGCTTTCTTT. Translating it yields CASSEGQGSEAFF.

V and J are TRBV27 and TRBJ2-5; D unclear. V was cut by 4 bases and J by 7 bases, with 7 bases left in between. The germline V gene has CDR1 MNHEY and CDR2 SMNVEV (reference sequence). This CDR3 spans 11 amino acids. CDR3 nucleotides: TGTGCCAGCAGTTCCGGTTGGACCCAGTACTTC. This sequence encodes CASSSGWTQYF.

The rearrangement joins TRBV10-3 to TRBJ2-3, with 12 bases fitting TRBD2. Germline CDR1 is ENHRY and CDR2 is SYGVKD. V lost 10 bases, J lost 1 base, and 12 bases stayed unmatched. The CDR3 has 17 residues. DNA for the CDR3: TGTGCCACCGCCGGGACTAGCGGGCCCCGGGGCACAGATACGCAGTATTTT. Translation gives CATAGTSGPRGTDTQYF.

The V and J genes are TRBV28 and TRBJ2-1; 12 bases fit TRBD2. After removal of 5 bases from V and 1 base from J, the junction contained 6 bases not matched to a gene. Germline loops: CDR1 MDHEN, CDR2 SYDVKM. The CDR3 length is 17 residues. The CDR3 protein is CASSIGTSGPSYNEQFF. In DNA form, the CDR3 reads TGTGCCAGCAGTATAGGGACTAGCGGGCCTTCCTACAATGAGCAGTTCTTC.

The J gene is TRBJ2-5, the V gene TRBV7-8; D is unresolved. The CDR3 spans 16 residues. Germline V gives CDR1 SGHVS, CDR2 FQNEAQ. Trimming pared 3 bases from V and 2 bases from J, leaving 16 bases between. The CDR3 DNA reads TGTGCCAGCAGCTTCGACCTTCTAGGAGTTCAAGAGACCCAGTACTTC. This sequence encodes CASSFDLLGVQETQYF.

The chain links TRBV19 to TRBJ2-2; 8 nucleotides line up with TRBD1. CDR1 and CDR2 from the germline V gene are LNHDA and SQIVND (reference sequence). V lost 3 bases to trimming and J lost 0 bases; unmatched junction nucleotides: 6. This CDR3 region has 17 residues. Here the CDR3 reads CASSISRTGTNTGELFF. The CDR3 nucleotides are TGTGCCAGTAGTATTTCCCGGACAGGGACGAACACCGGGGAGCTGTTTTTT. The full variable domain, completed using reference TRBV19 and TRBJ2-2, is DGGITQSPKYLFRKEGQNVTLSCEQNLNHDAMYWYRQDPGQGLRLIYYSQIVNDFQKGDIAEGYSVSREKKESFPLTVTSAQKNPTAFYLCASSISRTGTNTGELFFGEGSRLTVL.

The chain couples TRBV7-9 to TRBJ1-5; tentatively, D is TRBD1 (5 bases). Germline CDR1 is SEHNR and CDR2 is FQNEAQ (reference sequence). V gave up 0 bases and J gave up 2 bases, with 5 bases separating them. The CDR3 is 14 amino acids. The CDR3 loop reads CASSLAGGNQPQHF. Here the CDR3 DNA reads TGTGCCAGCAGCTTAGCAGGGGGCAATCAGCCCCAGCATTTT. The entire variable domain, with the rest obtained from reference TRBV7-9 and TRBJ1-5, is as follows: DTGVSQNPRHKITKRGQNVTFRCDPISEHNRLYWYRQTLGQGPEFLTYFQNEAQLEKSRLLSDRFSAERPKGSFSTLEIQRTEQGDSAMYLCASSLAGGNQPQHFGDGTRLSIL.

The V call is TRBV25-1, the J call TRBJ1-2; 11 bases match TRBD1. Germline V gene lookup returns CDR1 MGHDK and CDR2 SYGVNS. The CDR3 runs 15 residues. Trimming at V came to 5 bases and at J to 0 bases, leaving 2 bases not matched to a gene. The CDR3 is CASSRTGGPNYGYTF. The CDR3 nucleotides are TGTGCCAGCAGTCGGACAGGGGGCCCTAACTATGGCTACACCTTC.

V is TRBV27 and J is TRBJ1-5, with TRBD1 as a possible D gene (6 bases). V was trimmed by 2 bases and J by 7 bases, leaving 9 bases between them. The germline gives CDR1 MNHEY, CDR2 SMNVEV (reference sequence). The CDR3 sequence is 13 residues long. This chain's CDR3 is CASSLTGSQPQHF. CDR3 bases: TGTGCCAGCAGTTTAACAGGGAGCCAGCCCCAGCATTTT.